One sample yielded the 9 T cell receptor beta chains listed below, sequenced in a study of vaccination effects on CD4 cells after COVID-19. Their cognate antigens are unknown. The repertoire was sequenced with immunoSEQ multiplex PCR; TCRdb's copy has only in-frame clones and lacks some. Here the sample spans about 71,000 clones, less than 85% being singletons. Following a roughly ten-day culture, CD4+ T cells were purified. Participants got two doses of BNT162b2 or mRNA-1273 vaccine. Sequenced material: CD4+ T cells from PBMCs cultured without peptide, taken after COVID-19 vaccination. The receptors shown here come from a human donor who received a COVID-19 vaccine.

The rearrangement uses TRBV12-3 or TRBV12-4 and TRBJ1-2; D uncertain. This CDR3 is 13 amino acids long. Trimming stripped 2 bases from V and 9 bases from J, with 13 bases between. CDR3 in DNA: TGTGCCAGCAGTTTACCCATAGCTGGTAGCTACACCTTC. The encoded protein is CASSLPIAGSYTF.

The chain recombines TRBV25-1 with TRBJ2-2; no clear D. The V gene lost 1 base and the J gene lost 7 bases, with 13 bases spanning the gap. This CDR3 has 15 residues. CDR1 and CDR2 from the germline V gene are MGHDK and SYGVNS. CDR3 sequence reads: CASSESSTWGGELFF. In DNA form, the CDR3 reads TGTGCCAGCAGTGAATCGTCTACATGGGGCGGGGAGCTGTTTTTT.

The CDR3 nucleotides read TGTGCCAGCAGTTACGGAAGGGGGGTCTTGAATGAGCAGTTCTTC. The encoded protein is CASSYGRGVLNEQFF. V gene TRBV6-2 or TRBV6-3 combines with J gene TRBJ2-1, with D perhaps matching TRBD1 or TRBD2 (6 bases each). Trimming took off 2 bases at V and 7 bases at J, with 15 bases between the two ends. In germline, CDR1 is MNHEY, CDR2 SVGEGT. The CDR3 sequence is 15 residues long.

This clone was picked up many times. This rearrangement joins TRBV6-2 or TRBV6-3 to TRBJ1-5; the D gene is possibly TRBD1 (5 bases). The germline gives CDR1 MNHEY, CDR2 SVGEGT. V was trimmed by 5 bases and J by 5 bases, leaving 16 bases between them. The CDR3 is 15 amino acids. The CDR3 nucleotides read TGTGCCAGCAGTCCAAGCCGGGACCGTTATCAGCCCCAGCATTTT. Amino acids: CASSPSRDRYQPQHF.

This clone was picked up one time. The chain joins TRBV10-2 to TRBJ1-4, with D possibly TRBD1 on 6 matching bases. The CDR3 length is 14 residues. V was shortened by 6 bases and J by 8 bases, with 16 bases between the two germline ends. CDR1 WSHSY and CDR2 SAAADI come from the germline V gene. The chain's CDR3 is CASRETGGGEKLFF. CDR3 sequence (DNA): TGCGCCAGCAGAGAAACAGGAGGGGGAGAAAAACTGTTTTTT.

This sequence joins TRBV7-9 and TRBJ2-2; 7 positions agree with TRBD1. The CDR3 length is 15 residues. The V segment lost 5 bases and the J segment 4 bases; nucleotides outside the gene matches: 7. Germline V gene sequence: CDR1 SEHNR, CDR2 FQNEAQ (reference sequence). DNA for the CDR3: TGTGCCAGCAGCCAGACTGGGACAGTCACCGGGGAGCTGTTTTTT. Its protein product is CASSQTGTVTGELFF.

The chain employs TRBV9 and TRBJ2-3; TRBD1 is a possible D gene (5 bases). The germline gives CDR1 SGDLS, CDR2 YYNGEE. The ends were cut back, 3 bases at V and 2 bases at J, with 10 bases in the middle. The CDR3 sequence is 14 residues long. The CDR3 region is CASSGGPHTDTQYF. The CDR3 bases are TGTGCCAGCAGCGGGGGCCCCCACACAGATACGCAGTATTTT.

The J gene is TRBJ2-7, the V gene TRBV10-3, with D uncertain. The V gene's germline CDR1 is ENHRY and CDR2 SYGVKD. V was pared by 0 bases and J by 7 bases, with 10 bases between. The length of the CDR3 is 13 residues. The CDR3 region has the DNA TGTGCCATCAGTGAGTCCCCCCTAAGGGAGCAGTACGTC. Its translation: CAISESPLREQYV.

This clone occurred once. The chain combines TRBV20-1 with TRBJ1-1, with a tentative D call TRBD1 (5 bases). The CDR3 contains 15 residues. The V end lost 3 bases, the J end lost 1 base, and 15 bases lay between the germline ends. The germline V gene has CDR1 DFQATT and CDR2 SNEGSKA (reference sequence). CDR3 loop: CSASHRAGPNTEAFF. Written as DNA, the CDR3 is TGCAGTGCTAGTCATCGGGCAGGGCCGAACACTGAAGCTTTCTTT.